This TCR beta chain stems from a study of cytomegalovirus exposure and HLA in healthy donors. Overall study findings and caveats: Analyzed later, most CMV-associated TCR beta chains appeared HLA-restricted.

The CDR3 sequence is 14 residues long. Looked up from germline, CDR1 is SGHAT and CDR2 is FQNNGV. The V end lost 5 bases, the J end lost 5 bases, and 16 bases lay between the germline ends. Amplification used 60 Vbeta primers and 13 Jbeta primers. Measured with immunoSEQ multiplex PCR; TCRdb has only the in-frame clones, and not every one. The sample has 150,000 to 200,000 clones; about 80% are singletons. Worth noting for this clone: Its specificity is not known.

This clonotype was obtained from a woman between 45 and 65 years old in good health and CMV-seropositive. The rearrangement uses TRBV11-2 and TRBJ2-7, with D perhaps TRBD2 (5 bases). Material: PBMCs. DNA of the CDR3: TGTGCCAGCAGCCAAAAAGGGAGAACCGACGAGCAGTACTTC. This codes for CASSQKGRTDEQYF. Complete variable domain (other parts from reference TRBV11-2 and TRBJ2-7): EAGVAQSPRYKIIEKRQSVAFWCNPISGHATLYWYQQILGQGPKLLIQFQNNGVVDDSQLPKDRFSAERLKGVDSTLKIQPAKLEDSAVYLCASSQKGRTDEQYFGPGTRLTVT.